This is a list of T cell receptor beta chains from one sample in a study of shared clonotypes between healthy human individuals. TCRdb's copy holds only in-frame clones and misses some; the assay was immunoSEQ multiplex PCR. Of 2 million to 2.5 million clones listed, almost 96% are singletons. The sample consisted of naive CD4+ T cells sorted from blood. These receptors were obtained from a man between 18 and 35 years old in good health. CDR3s include the opening cysteine and the closing phenylalanine or tryptophan. A D gene is named only where the DNA matches it firmly. The size of a clone is reported for some rows only, either as once, few or many, or as a class for expanded clones.

D gene	V gene	clone size	J gene	CDR3 protein	CDR3 DNA
.	TRBV10-3	.	TRBJ2-4	CAISESEGTKNIQYF	TGTGCCATCAGTGAGTCAGAAGGGACCAAAAACATTCAGTACTTC
TRBD1	TRBV7-9	.	TRBJ2-7	CASKPSGTGEQYF	TGTGCCAGCAAACCTTCCGGGACAGGGGAGCAGTACTTC
TRBD1	TRBV2	.	TRBJ2-1	CASSSDRGVSNEQFF	TGTGCCAGCAGTAGCGACAGGGGGGTCAGCAATGAGCAGTTCTTC
TRBD2	TRBV18	.	TRBJ2-3	CASSPLLTAAGGPDTQYF	TGTGCCAGCTCACCACTACTAACGGCAGCGGGAGGGCCAGATACGCAGTATTTT
.	TRBV10-3	once	TRBJ2-7	CAISESSTSRMLEGSYEQYF	TGTGCCATCAGTGAGTCGAGTACTAGCAGGATGCTCGAAGGATCCTACGAGCAGTACTTC
.	TRBV6-5	.	TRBJ1-2	CASSSAPSRSLHGYTF	TGTGCCAGCAGTTCTGCCCCGAGCCGGAGCCTTCATGGCTACACCTTC
TRBD1	TRBV4-1	.	TRBJ2-5	CASSQEDRGRETQYF	TGCGCCAGCAGCCAAGAGGACAGGGGCAGGGAGACCCAGTACTTC
.	TRBV21-1	.	TRBJ1-5	CASSKGSNQPQHF	TGTGCCAGCAGCAAGGGCTCGAATCAGCCCCAGCATTTT
.	TRBV11-2	.	TRBJ2-1	CASSATGTYNEQFF	TGTGCCAGCAGCGCCACAGGTACGTACAATGAGCAGTTCTTC
TRBD2	TRBV7-2	.	TRBJ2-3	CASSSILPGRDTQYF	TGTGCCAGCAGCTCAATACTCCCCGGGAGGGATACGCAGTATTTT
.	TRBV5-4	.	TRBJ1-6	CASSLAPVWGSPLHF	TGTGCCAGCAGCTTGGCTCCGGTCTGGGGTTCACCCCTCCACTTT
.	TRBV30	.	TRBJ1-4	CAWGDNREEKLFF	TGTGCCTGGGGGGACAATCGGGAAGAAAAACTGTTTTTT
.	TRBV2	.	TRBJ2-2	CASSEDFRAGTGELFF	TGTGCCAGCAGTGAAGACTTCAGGGCGGGCACCGGGGAGCTGTTTTTT
.	TRBV30	.	TRBJ2-7	CAWSTDPYEQYF	TGTGCCTGGAGTACAGACCCTTACGAGCAGTACTTC